This TCR beta chain was captured by sequencing in a study of shared clonotypes between healthy human individuals. Using immunoSEQ multiplex PCR, the repertoire was profiled, and TCRdb retains in-frame clones only, with some absent. The sample yields around 1.5 million clones, 95% to 99% seen once. CDR3 size: 14 residues. Germline assignment: CDR1 SGHRS and CDR2 YFSETQ. Trimming at V came to 2 bases and at J to 8 bases, leaving 7 bases not matched to a gene. This clone came up once. Sequenced input: naive CD4+ T cells sorted from blood. Documented subset: CD45RA+ positively selected. This chain joins TRBV5-1 and TRBJ2-1; 7 positions match TRBD2. The sequence was obtained from a young man in good health. CDR3 bases: TGCGCCAGCAGCTTTTCGGGAGGTAGGGATGAGCAGTTCTTC. This codes for CASSFSGGRDEQFF.